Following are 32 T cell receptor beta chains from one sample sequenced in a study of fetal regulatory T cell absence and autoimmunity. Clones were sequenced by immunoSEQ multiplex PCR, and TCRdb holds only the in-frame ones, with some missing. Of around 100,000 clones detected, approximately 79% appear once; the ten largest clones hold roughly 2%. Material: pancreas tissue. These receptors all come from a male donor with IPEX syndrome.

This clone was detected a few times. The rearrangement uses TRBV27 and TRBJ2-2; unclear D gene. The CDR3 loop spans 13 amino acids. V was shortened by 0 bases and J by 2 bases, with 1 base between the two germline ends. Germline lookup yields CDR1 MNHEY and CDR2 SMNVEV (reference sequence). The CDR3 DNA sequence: TGTGCCAGCAGTTTATCCAACACCGGGGAGCTGTTTTTT. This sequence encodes CASSLSNTGELFF.

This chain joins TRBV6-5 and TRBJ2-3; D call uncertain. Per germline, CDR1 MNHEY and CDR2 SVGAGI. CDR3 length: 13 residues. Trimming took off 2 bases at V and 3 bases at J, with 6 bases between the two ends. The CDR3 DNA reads TGTGCCAGCAGTTACGTGGGGACAGATACGCAGTATTTT. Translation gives CASSYVGTDTQYF.

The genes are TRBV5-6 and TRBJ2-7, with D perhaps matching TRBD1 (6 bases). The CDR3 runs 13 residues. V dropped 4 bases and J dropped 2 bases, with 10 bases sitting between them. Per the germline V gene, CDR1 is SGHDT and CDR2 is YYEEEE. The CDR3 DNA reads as TGTGCCAGCAGCCCCACAGGGCCCTACGAGCAGTACTTC. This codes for CASSPTGPYEQYF.

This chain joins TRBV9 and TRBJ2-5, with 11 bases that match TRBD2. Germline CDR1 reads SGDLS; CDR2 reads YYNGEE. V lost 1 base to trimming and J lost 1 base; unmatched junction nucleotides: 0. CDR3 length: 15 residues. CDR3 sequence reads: CASSVTSGGQETQYF. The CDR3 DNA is TGTGCCAGCAGCGTAACTAGCGGGGGCCAAGAGACCCAGTACTTC.

This CDR3 is CASSSLLGKNTEAFF. The CDR3 DNA reads as TGTGCCAGCAGCTCCCTCCTGGGAAAGAACACTGAAGCTTTCTTT. V gene TRBV11-2 combines with J gene TRBJ1-1; D gene unclear. V was cut by 4 bases and J by 1 base, with 13 bases left in between. The length of the CDR3 is 15 residues. Germline values: CDR1 SGHAT, CDR2 FQNNGV.

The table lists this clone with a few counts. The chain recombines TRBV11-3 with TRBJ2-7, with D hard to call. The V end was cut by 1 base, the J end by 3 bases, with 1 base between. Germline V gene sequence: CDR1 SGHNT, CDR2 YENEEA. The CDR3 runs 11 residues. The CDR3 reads CASSLVYEQYF. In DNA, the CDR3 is TGTGCCAGCAGCTTAGTCTACGAGCAGTACTTC.

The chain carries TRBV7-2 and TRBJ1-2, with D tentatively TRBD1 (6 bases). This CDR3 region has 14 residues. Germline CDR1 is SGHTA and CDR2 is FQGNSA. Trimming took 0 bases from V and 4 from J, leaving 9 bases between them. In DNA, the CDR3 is TGTGCCAGCAGCTTAGCGCTACAGGGCTATGGCTACACCTTC. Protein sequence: CASSLALQGYGYTF.

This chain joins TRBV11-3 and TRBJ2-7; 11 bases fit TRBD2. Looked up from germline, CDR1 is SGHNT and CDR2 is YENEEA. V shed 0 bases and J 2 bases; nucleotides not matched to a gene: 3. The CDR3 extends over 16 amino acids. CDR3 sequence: CASSLDRLAGTYEQYF. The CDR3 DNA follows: TGTGCCAGCAGCTTAGATCGACTAGCGGGGACCTACGAGCAGTACTTC.

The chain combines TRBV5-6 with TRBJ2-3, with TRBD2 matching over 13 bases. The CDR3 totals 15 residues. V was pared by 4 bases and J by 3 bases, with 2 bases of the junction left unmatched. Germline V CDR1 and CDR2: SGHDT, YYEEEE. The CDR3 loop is CASSAGLAGTDTQYF. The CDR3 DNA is TGTGCCAGCAGCGCGGGACTAGCGGGAACAGATACGCAGTATTTT.

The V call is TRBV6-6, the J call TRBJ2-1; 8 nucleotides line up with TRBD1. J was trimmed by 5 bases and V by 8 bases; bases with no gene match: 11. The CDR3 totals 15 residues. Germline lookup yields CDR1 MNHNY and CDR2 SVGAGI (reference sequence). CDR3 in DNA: TGTGCCAGCGATATCGGACAGGGAAGCCACAATGAGCAGTTCTTC. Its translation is CASDIGQGSHNEQFF.

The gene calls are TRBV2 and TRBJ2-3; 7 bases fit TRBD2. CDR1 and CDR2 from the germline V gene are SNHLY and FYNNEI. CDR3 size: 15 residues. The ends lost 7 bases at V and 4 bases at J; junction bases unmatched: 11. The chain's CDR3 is CASTDPREMSDTQYF. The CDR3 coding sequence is TGTGCCAGCACCGATCCGCGGGAGATGTCAGATACGCAGTATTTT. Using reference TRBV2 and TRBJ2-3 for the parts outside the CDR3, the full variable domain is EPEVTQTPSHQVTQMGQEVILRCVPISNHLYFYWYRQILGQKVEFLVSFYNNEISEKSEIFDDQFSVERPDGSNFTLKIRSTKLEDSAMYFCASTDPREMSDTQYFGPGTRLTVL.

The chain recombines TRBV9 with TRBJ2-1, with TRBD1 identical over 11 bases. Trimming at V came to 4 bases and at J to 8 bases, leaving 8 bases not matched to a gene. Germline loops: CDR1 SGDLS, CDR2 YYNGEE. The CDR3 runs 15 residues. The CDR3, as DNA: TGTGCCAGCAGCCCTAAAGGGGACAGGGGGTATGAGCAGTTCTTC. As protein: CASSPKGDRGYEQFF.

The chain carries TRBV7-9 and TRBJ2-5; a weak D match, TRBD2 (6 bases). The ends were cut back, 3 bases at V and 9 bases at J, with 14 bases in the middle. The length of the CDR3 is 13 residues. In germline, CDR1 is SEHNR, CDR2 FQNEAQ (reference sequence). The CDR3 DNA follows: TGTGCCAGCAGCTTGGGGACGGACTACTCCCAGTACTTC. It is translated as CASSLGTDYSQYF.

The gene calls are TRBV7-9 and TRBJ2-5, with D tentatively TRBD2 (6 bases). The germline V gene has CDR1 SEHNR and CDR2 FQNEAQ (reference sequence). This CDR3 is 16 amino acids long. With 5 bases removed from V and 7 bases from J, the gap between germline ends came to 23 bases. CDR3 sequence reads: CASSPPGTGLSGTQYF. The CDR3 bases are TGTGCCAGCAGCCCACCCGGGACGGGACTTTCAGGGACCCAGTACTTC.

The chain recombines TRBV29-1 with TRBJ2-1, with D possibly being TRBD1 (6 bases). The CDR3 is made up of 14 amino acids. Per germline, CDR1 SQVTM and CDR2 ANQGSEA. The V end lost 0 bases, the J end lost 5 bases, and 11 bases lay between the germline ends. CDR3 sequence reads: CSVEESTGHNEQFF. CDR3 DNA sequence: TGCAGCGTTGAAGAATCAACAGGGCACAATGAGCAGTTCTTC.

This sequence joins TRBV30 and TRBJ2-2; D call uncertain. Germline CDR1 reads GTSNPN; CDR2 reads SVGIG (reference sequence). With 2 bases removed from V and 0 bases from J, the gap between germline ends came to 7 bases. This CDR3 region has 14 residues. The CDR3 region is CAWSRQTNTGELFF. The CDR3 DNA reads TGTGCCTGGAGTCGGCAGACGAACACCGGGGAGCTGTTTTTT. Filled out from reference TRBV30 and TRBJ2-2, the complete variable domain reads SQTIHQWPATLVQPVGSPLSLECTVEGTSNPNLYWYRQAAGRGLQLLFYSVGIGQISSEVPQNLSASRPQDRQFILSSKKLLLSDSGFYLCAWSRQTNTGELFFGEGSRLTVL.

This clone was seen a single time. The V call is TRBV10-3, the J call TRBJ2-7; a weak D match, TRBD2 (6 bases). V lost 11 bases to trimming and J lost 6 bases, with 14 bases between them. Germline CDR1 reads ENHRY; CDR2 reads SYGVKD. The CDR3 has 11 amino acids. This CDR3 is CAADGGSEQYF. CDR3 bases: TGTGCCGCAGATGGGGGGTCCGAGCAGTACTTC.

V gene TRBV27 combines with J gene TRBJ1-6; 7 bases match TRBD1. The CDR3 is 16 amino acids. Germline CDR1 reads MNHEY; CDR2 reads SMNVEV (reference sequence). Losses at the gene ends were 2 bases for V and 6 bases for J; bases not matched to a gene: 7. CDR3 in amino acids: CASSLNRGHRNSPLHF. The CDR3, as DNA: TGTGCCAGCAGTTTAAACAGGGGTCATCGTAATTCACCCCTCCACTTT.

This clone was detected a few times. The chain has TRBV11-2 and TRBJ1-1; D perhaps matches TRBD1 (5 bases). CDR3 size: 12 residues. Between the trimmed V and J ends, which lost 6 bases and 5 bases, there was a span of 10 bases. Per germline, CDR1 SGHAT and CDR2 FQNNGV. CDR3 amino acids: CASRPTVTEAFF. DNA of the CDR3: TGTGCCAGCAGGCCGACAGTTACTGAAGCTTTCTTT.

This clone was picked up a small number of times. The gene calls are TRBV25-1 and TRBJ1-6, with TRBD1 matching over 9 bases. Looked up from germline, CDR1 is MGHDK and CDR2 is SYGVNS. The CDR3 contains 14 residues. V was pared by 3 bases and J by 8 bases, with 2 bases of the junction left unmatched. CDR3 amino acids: CASSEGQGYSPLHF. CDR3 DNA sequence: TGTGCCAGCAGTGAGGGACAGGGCTATTCACCCCTCCACTTT.

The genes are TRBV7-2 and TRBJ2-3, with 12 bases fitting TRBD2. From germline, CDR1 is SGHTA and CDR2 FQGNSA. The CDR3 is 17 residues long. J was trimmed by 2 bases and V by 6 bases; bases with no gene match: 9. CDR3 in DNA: TGTGCCAGCAGTCGACACGGACTAGCGGGGCTCACAGATACGCAGTATTTT. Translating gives CASSRHGLAGLTDTQYF.

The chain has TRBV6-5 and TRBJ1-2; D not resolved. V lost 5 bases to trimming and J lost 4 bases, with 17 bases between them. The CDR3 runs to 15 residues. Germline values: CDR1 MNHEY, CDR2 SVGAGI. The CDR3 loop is CASSHGPQRFYGYTF. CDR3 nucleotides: TGTGCCAGCAGTCACGGACCGCAAAGGTTCTATGGCTACACCTTC.

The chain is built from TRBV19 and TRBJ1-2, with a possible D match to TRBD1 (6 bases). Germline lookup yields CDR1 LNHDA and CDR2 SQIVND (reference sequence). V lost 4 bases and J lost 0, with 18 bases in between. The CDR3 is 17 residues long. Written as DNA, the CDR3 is TGTGCCAGTAGTAGCCCGGGGTGGGGGGGCCCTAACTATGGCTACACCTTC. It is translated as CASSSPGWGGPNYGYTF.

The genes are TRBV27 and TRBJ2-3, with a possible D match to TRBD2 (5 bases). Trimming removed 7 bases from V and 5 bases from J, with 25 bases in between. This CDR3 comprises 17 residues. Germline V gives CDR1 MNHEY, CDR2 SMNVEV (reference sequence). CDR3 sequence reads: CASTLYPDPWAGDTQYF. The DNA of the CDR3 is TGTGCCAGCACTTTGTATCCGGACCCTTGGGCGGGAGATACGCAGTATTTT.

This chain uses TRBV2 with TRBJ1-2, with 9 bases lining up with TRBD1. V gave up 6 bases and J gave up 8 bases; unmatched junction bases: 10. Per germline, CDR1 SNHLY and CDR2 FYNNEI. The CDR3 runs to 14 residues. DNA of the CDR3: TGTGCCAGCAGCGCCTCGACAGGGGGGAAAGGCTACACCTTC. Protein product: CASSASTGGKGYTF.

In nucleotides, the CDR3 is TGTGCCAGCAGCTTAGGGGACTACCACCAAGAGACCCAGTACTTC. Translating it yields CASSLGDYHQETQYF. The gene calls are TRBV7-2 and TRBJ2-5; 7 nucleotides agree with TRBD2. V was clipped by 1 base and J by 0 bases; unmatched bases: 2. Looked up from germline, CDR1 is SGHTA and CDR2 is FQGNSA. There are 15 residues in the CDR3.

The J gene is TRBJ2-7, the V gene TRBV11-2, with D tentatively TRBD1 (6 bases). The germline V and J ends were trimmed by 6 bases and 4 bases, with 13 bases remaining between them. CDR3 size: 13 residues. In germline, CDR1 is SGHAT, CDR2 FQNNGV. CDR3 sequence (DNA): TGTGCCAGCAGGGCACAGGGCATATACGAGCAGTACTTC. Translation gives CASRAQGIYEQYF. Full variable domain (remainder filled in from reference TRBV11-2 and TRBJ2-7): EAGVAQSPRYKIIEKRQSVAFWCNPISGHATLYWYQQILGQGPKLLIQFQNNGVVDDSQLPKDRFSAERLKGVDSTLKIQPAKLEDSAVYLCASRAQGIYEQYFGPGTRLTVT.

The DNA of the CDR3 is TGTGCCAGCAGCTTAGCGGTAGGGGGCACAGATACGCAGTATTTT. Protein product: CASSLAVGGTDTQYF. This chain connects TRBV11-3 to TRBJ2-3; tentative D call: TRBD1 (5 bases). The CDR3 spans 15 residues. The V gene lost 1 base and the J gene lost 1 base, with 9 bases spanning the gap. Germline CDR1 reads SGHNT; CDR2 reads YENEEA.

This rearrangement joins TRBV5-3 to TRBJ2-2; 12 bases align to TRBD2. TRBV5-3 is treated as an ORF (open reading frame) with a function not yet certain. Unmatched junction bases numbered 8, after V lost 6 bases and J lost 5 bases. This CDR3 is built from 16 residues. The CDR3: CARTLAGGNRTGELFF. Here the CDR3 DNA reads TGTGCCAGAACCCTAGCGGGAGGGAATAGAACCGGGGAGCTGTTTTTT.

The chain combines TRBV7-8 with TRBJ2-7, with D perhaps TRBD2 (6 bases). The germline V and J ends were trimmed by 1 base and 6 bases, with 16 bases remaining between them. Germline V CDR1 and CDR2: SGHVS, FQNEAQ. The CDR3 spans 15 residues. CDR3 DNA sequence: TGTGCCAGCAGCTTAGGACACCTTCCCGGGAGCGAGCAGTACTTC. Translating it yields CASSLGHLPGSEQYF.

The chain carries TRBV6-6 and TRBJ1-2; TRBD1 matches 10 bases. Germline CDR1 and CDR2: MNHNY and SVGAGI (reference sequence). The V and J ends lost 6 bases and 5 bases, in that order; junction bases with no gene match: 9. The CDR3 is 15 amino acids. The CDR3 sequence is CASSLRDRGRYGYTF. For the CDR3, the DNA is TGTGCCAGCAGCCTCCGGGACAGGGGAAGGTATGGCTACACCTTC.

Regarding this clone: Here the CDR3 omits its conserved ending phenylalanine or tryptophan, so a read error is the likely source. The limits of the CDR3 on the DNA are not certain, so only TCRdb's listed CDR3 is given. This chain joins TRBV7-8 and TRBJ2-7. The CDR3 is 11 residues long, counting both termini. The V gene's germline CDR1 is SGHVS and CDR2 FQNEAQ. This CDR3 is CASSKEGQTLY.